This entry lists 23 T cell receptor beta chains sequenced from one sample in a study of blood T cell repertoires in COVID-19. Profiling relied on immunoSEQ multiplex PCR, and the TCRdb table lists in-frame clones only, not all of them. The data show about 150,000 clones, around 80% seen once. Material: PBMCs or T cells enriched from blood (not recorded which). The receptors here all came from a middle-aged man who had recovered from COVID-19.

The chain uses TRBV11-3 and TRBJ2-1; 10 bases are shared with TRBD2. The CDR3 consists of 20 residues. Per germline, CDR1 SGHNT and CDR2 YENEEA. The junction had 18 bases not matched to a gene; V was cut back by 4 bases and J by 3 bases. This CDR3 is CASSSRRGLAGAPIYNEQFF. Written as DNA, the CDR3 is TGTGCCAGCAGCTCGAGAAGAGGCCTAGCGGGGGCCCCGATCTACAATGAGCAGTTCTTC.

The chain uses TRBV24-1 and TRBJ2-2, with unresolved D. The germline gives CDR1 KGHDR, CDR2 SFDVKD. V lost 4 bases and J lost 1, with 6 bases in between. The CDR3 loop spans 14 amino acids. This CDR3 is CATSEAGNTGELFF. CDR3 DNA sequence: TGTGCCACCAGTGAGGCAGGGAACACCGGGGAGCTGTTTTTT.

This clone was picked up one time. The chain is built from TRBV24-1 and TRBJ2-1, with TRBD2 identical over 9 bases. Losses at the gene ends were 2 bases for V and 2 bases for J; bases not matched to a gene: 6. Germline V gives CDR1 KGHDR, CDR2 SFDVKD. This CDR3 spans 17 amino acids. The CDR3: CATSDSGRGGTYNEQFF. The CDR3 DNA reads as TGTGCCACCAGTGATTCTGGGCGGGGGGGGACCTACAATGAGCAGTTCTTC.

This clone was seen only once. The V and J genes are TRBV25-1 and TRBJ2-5; 8 bases align to TRBD2. With 6 bases clipped from V and 5 bases from J, the junction kept 8 bases outside the gene matches. CDR1 MGHDK and CDR2 SYGVNS come from the germline V gene. CDR3 size: 14 residues. CDR3 loop: CASSHGGGPETQYF. Here the CDR3 DNA reads TGTGCCAGCAGCCACGGGGGGGGTCCCGAGACCCAGTACTTC.

The V call is TRBV3-1 (or the pseudogene TRBV3-2), the J call TRBJ1-5; TRBD1 agrees at 7 bases. The CDR3 totals 13 residues. With V trimmed by 3 bases and J by 9 bases, 5 bases remained unmatched. CDR1 LGHDT and CDR2 YNNKEL come from the germline V gene (reference sequence). The CDR3 DNA follows: TGTGCCAGCAGCCACAGGGGGAAGGCGCCCCAGCATTTT. Translating gives CASSHRGKAPQHF.

The V call is TRBV7-9, the J call TRBJ2-5; a possible D gene is TRBD2 (6 bases). V was trimmed by 5 bases and J by 0 bases, leaving 16 bases between them. This CDR3 has 16 residues. CDR1 is SEHNR, CDR2 FQNEAQ, per germline (reference sequence). DNA of the CDR3: TGTGCCAGCAGCCATCTCTCGGGGGTGTACCAAGAGACCCAGTACTTC. Translating it yields CASSHLSGVYQETQYF.

The rearrangement joins TRBV7-6 to TRBJ1-1; 9 nucleotides match TRBD1. The V gene's germline CDR1 is SGHVS and CDR2 FNYEAQ. Trimming took 5 bases from V and 7 from J; bases not matched to a gene: 17. CDR3 length: 17 amino acids. Here the CDR3 reads CASSRTGAGFRFGEAFF. As DNA, the CDR3 is TGTGCCAGCAGCCGGACAGGGGCCGGGTTTCGGTTTGGTGAAGCTTTCTTT.

The genes are TRBV7-9 and TRBJ1-1; TRBD1 matches at 7 bases. The J segment lost 5 bases and the V segment lost 5 bases, leaving 17 bases of the junction unmatched. The CDR3 sequence is 17 residues long. The germline V gene has CDR1 SEHNR and CDR2 FQNEAQ (reference sequence). The DNA of the CDR3 is TGTGCCAGCAGCCTACTTCCAAAGGGACAGAAGGGAACTGAAGCTTTCTTT. Amino acid sequence: CASSLLPKGQKGTEAFF.

As to this clone: An end of the junction does not agree with germline; a read error may underlie this. Additional DNA sequences in this sample encode the identical CDR3. The J gene is TRBJ1-1, the V gene TRBV20-1; D unclear. The CDR3 runs 13 residues. Germline CDR1 reads DFQATT; CDR2 reads SNEGSKA (reference sequence). DNA of the CDR3: TGTAGTGCTAGTCCCCAGATGAACACTGAAGCTTTCTTT. It yields the protein CSASPQMNTEAFF.

CDR3 nucleotides: TGCAGTGCTAGTGGCAGGAGGGCCGGGGAGCTGTTTTTT. Its translation: CSASGRRAGELFF. The gene calls are TRBV20-1 and TRBJ2-2; weak D call: TRBD2 (6 bases). Germline V gene sequence: CDR1 DFQATT, CDR2 SNEGSKA (reference sequence). This CDR3 comprises 13 residues. V lost 3 bases, J lost 6 bases, and 11 bases lay in between.

The rearrangement uses TRBV9 and TRBJ2-1, with 8 bases that match TRBD1. The ends lost 6 bases at V and 3 bases at J; junction bases unmatched: 11. Germline assignment: CDR1 SGDLS and CDR2 YYNGEE. The CDR3 runs to 16 residues. The CDR3 DNA reads TGTGCCAGCAACACGCGAGGACAGGGCATCTACAATGAGCAGTTCTTC. Its translation: CASNTRGQGIYNEQFF.

Judged by abundance, this clone is medium-sized. V usage is TRBV4-3 and J usage is TRBJ2-3, with 9 nucleotides matching TRBD2. The CDR3 has 15 residues. Per the germline V gene, CDR1 is LGHNA and CDR2 is YSLEER. Losses at the gene ends were 4 bases for V and 1 base for J; bases not matched to a gene: 3. CDR3 sequence: CASSPVAGGTDTQYF. CDR3 coding DNA: TGCGCCAGCAGCCCAGTAGCGGGGGGCACAGATACGCAGTATTTT.

CDR3 sequence reads: CASSLGGQGFHEQYF. The CDR3 bases are TGTGCCAGCAGCTTAGGGGGACAGGGTTTCCACGAGCAGTACTTC. The V gene is TRBV11-3, the J gene TRBJ2-7; TRBD1 matches at 9 bases. The CDR3 consists of 15 residues. V was pared by 1 base and J by 5 bases, with 6 bases of the junction left unmatched. CDR1 and CDR2 from the germline V gene are SGHNT and YENEEA.

The chain couples TRBV7-8 to TRBJ1-4; TRBD1 matches 7 bases. The CDR3 consists of 15 residues. Looked up from germline, CDR1 is SGHVS and CDR2 is FQNEAQ. Trimming removed 2 bases from V and 8 bases from J; junction bases left unmatched: 8. CDR3 loop: CASSLLQGSGEKLFF. The DNA for the CDR3 is TGTGCCAGCAGCTTACTACAGGGGTCGGGGGAAAAACTGTTTTTT.

This clone occurred once. This sequence joins TRBV30 and TRBJ2-2; D may be TRBD2 (6 bases). V lost 4 bases and J lost 4, with 19 bases in between. Germline loops: CDR1 GTSNPN, CDR2 SVGIG (reference sequence). The CDR3 covers 16 residues. CDR3 nucleotides: TGTGCCTGGAATGGGGATAGGGCCGGGGGCACCGGGGAGCTGTTTTTT. Residues: CAWNGDRAGGTGELFF.

This clone was seen a handful of times. J is TRBJ1-1 and V is TRBV9; possible D gene TRBD1, 6 bases. The CDR3 has 14 residues. Germline V gene sequence: CDR1 SGDLS, CDR2 YYNGEE. The V end lost 4 bases, the J end lost 3 bases, and 13 bases lay between the germline ends. This CDR3 is CASSPGRGYTEAFF. CDR3 bases: TGTGCCAGCAGCCCCGGTAGGGGGTACACTGAAGCTTTCTTT. The variable domain in full, completed from reference TRBV9 and TRBJ1-1, reads DSGVTQTPKHLITATGQRVTLRCSPRSGDLSVYWYQQSLDQGLQFLIQYYNGEERAKGNILERFSAQQFPDLHSELNLSSLELGDSALYFCASSPGRGYTEAFFGQGTRLTVV.

The gene calls are TRBV19 and TRBJ1-6; 11 bases are a match to TRBD1. The CDR3 contains 18 residues. J lost 10 bases, V lost 3 bases, and 14 bases had no gene match. Germline V gene lookup returns CDR1 LNHDA and CDR2 SQIVND (reference sequence). CDR3 in amino acids: CASSIGYRDRGYRSPLHF. The DNA of the CDR3 is TGTGCCAGTAGTATCGGATACCGGGACAGGGGGTATCGCTCACCCCTCCACTTT.

This clone has at least ten counts. CDR3 amino acids: CASSQGSTGSNQPQHF. The CDR3 DNA sequence: TGTGCCAGCAGCCAGGGGTCCACAGGAAGCAATCAGCCCCAGCATTTT. The chain is built from TRBV3-1 (or the pseudogene TRBV3-2) and TRBJ1-5; D may be TRBD1 (5 bases). V lost 3 bases, J lost 1 base, and 13 bases lay in between. Germline CDR1 and CDR2: LGHDT and YNNKEL (reference sequence). The CDR3 contains 16 residues.

This clone showed up just a few times. The V call is TRBV15, the J call TRBJ2-7, with 9 bases matching TRBD1. The V gene's germline CDR1 is LNHNV and CDR2 YYDKDF (reference sequence). The trim removed 0 bases at V and 2 bases at J, leaving 5 bases unmatched. The CDR3 totals 16 residues. The CDR3 DNA is TGTGCCACCAGCAGAGAGGCAGGGGACAGGGCCTACGAGCAGTACTTC. This codes for CATSREAGDRAYEQYF.

The rearrangement joins TRBV7-2 to TRBJ2-1; 9 nucleotides agree with TRBD1. From germline, CDR1 is SGHTA and CDR2 FQGNSA. This CDR3 comprises 15 residues. V trimming: 5 bases; J trimming: 4 bases; junction bases outside the gene matches: 6. The CDR3 is CASSAGTGPYNEQFF. CDR3 bases: TGTGCCAGCAGCGCAGGGACAGGGCCGTACAATGAGCAGTTCTTC.

This chain connects TRBV4-3 to TRBJ1-1; D is possibly TRBD1 (6 bases). Trimming stripped 1 base from V and 2 bases from J, with 14 bases between. Germline CDR1 reads LGHNA; CDR2 reads YSLEER. This CDR3 contains 16 residues. CDR3 sequence: CASSQVFDRINTEAFF. CDR3 bases: TGCGCCAGCAGCCAAGTGTTTGACAGGATAAACACTGAAGCTTTCTTT.

The J gene is TRBJ2-2, the V gene TRBV30; no firm D call. Germline V gene lookup returns CDR1 GTSNPN and CDR2 SVGIG (reference sequence). V was clipped by 0 bases and J by 0 bases, with 8 bases between them. The CDR3 is 15 residues long. The CDR3 nucleotides read TGTGCCTGGAGTGTCCAAACAACGAACACCGGGGAGCTGTTTTTT. It specifies CAWSVQTTNTGELFF.

The chain couples TRBV3-1 (or the pseudogene TRBV3-2) to TRBJ1-2, with a weak D call TRBD1 (5 bases). CDR3 length: 14 amino acids. Trimming pared 0 bases from V and 8 bases from J, leaving 13 bases between. Germline V lookup: CDR1 LGHDT, CDR2 YNNKEL (reference sequence). CDR3 sequence reads: CASSQDGGVFGYTF. As DNA, the CDR3 is TGTGCCAGCAGCCAAGATGGGGGGGTATTCGGCTACACCTTC.